A selection of T cell receptor beta chains follows, all from one sample in a study of T-cell memory formation after mild COVID-19. TCRdb redid the calling of the 5' RACE reads with MiXCR, one entry per CDR3 protein. The profile shows around 300,000 distinct CDR3 sequences, over 7% of them singletons. Source material: PBMCs or a T cell subset sorted from them (not recorded which). Receptor source: a man younger than 35 who had mild COVID-19 (a few samples of this study predate the infection). Cell type and time point are not known. Both conserved end residues are part of each CDR3. Fields, in order: V gene, J gene, CDR3 protein.

V gene: TRBV5-1
J gene: TRBJ2-3
CDR3 protein: CASSAGQATDTQYF

V gene: TRBV9
J gene: TRBJ2-3
CDR3 protein: CASSDPLGSTDTQYF

V gene: TRBV19
J gene: TRBJ2-5
CDR3 protein: CASGQGKETQYF

V gene: TRBV7-9
J gene: TRBJ2-3
CDR3 protein: CASSSDISTDTQYF

V gene: TRBV5-1
J gene: TRBJ1-2
CDR3 protein: CASSLRSGKDGYTF

V gene: TRBV5-6
J gene: TRBJ2-1
CDR3 protein: CASRSGLAGAWGNEQFF

V gene: TRBV4-1
J gene: TRBJ1-2
CDR3 protein: CASSHPGGVTYGYTF

V gene: TRBV12-3/TRBV12-4
J gene: TRBJ1-1
CDR3 protein: CASSFGYGNTEAFF

V gene: TRBV30
J gene: TRBJ1-5
CDR3 protein: CAWSREAGPQHF

V gene: TRBV6-2/TRBV6-3
J gene: TRBJ2-3
CDR3 protein: CASSEGGGATDTQYF

V gene: TRBV5-1
J gene: TRBJ2-1
CDR3 protein: CASSLGVLAGGYEQFF

V gene: TRBV4-3
J gene: TRBJ1-6
CDR3 protein: CASSQDPGAVGDSPLHF

V gene: TRBV6-6
J gene: TRBJ2-7
CDR3 protein: CASTQGWEDGYEQYF

V gene: TRBV18
J gene: TRBJ2-3
CDR3 protein: CASSPLSGTDTQYF

V gene: TRBV27
J gene: TRBJ2-1
CDR3 protein: CASSLWDPGSDEQFF

V gene: TRBV5-1
J gene: TRBJ2-3
CDR3 protein: CASSPAVGSTDTQYF

V gene: TRBV7-2
J gene: TRBJ2-5
CDR3 protein: CASSSQPPGDGETQYF

V gene: TRBV12-3/TRBV12-4
J gene: TRBJ1-6
CDR3 protein: CASSPGQVGSPLHF

V gene: TRBV20-1
J gene: TRBJ1-2
CDR3 protein: CSARDWAVYGYTF

V gene: TRBV6-6
J gene: TRBJ2-1
CDR3 protein: CASSSGTSGYNHEQFF